Described below is a single TCR beta chain sequence and its context. CDR1 SNHLY and CDR2 FYNNEI come from the germline V gene. The CDR3 spans 16 residues. V gave up 5 bases and J gave up 2 bases; unmatched junction bases: 6. This entry is derived from a study of cytomegalovirus exposure and HLA in healthy donors. PCR involved 60 Vbeta and 13 Jbeta primers. The data were produced by immunoSEQ multiplex PCR, yet TCRdb's version contains in-frame clones alone and is incomplete. Of some 130,000 clones in the sample, around four fifths were seen once. Material: PBMCs. This receptor was obtained from a female donor in good health and CMV-seronegative. The chain employs TRBV2 and TRBJ2-6; 7 nucleotides match TRBD1. DNA of the CDR3: TGTGCCAGCAGTTCGGGACAGTTCACTGGGGCCAACGTCCTGACTTTC. Translation: CASSSGQFTGANVLTF.